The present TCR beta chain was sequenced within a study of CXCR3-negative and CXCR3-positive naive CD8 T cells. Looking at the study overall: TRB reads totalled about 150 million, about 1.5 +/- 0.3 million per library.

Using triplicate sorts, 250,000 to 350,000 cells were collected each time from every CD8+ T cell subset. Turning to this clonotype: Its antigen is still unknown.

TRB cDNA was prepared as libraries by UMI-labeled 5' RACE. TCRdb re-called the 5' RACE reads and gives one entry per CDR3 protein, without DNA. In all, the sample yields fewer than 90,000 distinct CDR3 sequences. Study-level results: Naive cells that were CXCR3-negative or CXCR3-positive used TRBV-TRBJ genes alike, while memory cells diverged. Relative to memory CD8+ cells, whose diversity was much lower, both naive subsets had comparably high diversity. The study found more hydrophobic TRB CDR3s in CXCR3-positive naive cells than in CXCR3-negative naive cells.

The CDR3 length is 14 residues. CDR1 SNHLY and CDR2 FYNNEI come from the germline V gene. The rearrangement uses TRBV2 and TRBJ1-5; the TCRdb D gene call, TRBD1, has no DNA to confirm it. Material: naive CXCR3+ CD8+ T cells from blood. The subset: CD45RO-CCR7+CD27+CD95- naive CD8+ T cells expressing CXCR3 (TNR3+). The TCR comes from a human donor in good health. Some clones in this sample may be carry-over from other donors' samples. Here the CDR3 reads CASKKTGGGQPQHF.